A selection of T cell receptor beta chains follows, all from one sample in a study of post-analysis software for immune sequencing data. TCRdb recomputed calls from the PCR reads with MiXCR, one row per CDR3 protein. The sample includes roughly 620,000 distinct CDR3 sequences, roughly 47% of them seen just once. Input material: blood. The receptors originated from a girl under 18 with multiple sclerosis. The CDR3 runs from the conserved cysteine through the conserved F or W. D genes are given only for firm matches. Size tells how often a clone was seen (once, few, many) or the class of an expanded clone, and some rows leave it out.

d_call j_call v_call clone_size cdr3_aa cdr3_nt
TRBD1 TRBJ2-3 TRBV13 - CASSLGRWDRGRTDTQYF TGTGCCAGCAGCTTAGGCCGATGGGACAGGGGTAGAACAGATACGCAGTATTTT
- TRBJ2-7 TRBV5-1 - CAKLQEPFSDEQYF TGCGCCAAACTACAGGAACCCTTTTCCGACGAGCAGTACTTC
TRBD2 TRBJ2-5 TRBV29-1 once CSVGLAGTQYF TGCAGCGTTGGACTAGCGGGGACCCAGTACTTC
TRBD2 TRBJ2-7 TRBV10-3 many CAISESITSGSSTYEQYF TGTGCCATCAGTGAGTCGATAACTAGCGGGAGCAGTACCTACGAGCAGTACTTC
TRBD2 TRBJ2-3 TRBV12-3/TRBV12-4 once CASRTSENADVQYF TGTGCCAGCAGGACTAGCGAGAACGCAGATGTGCAGTATTTT
TRBD1 TRBJ2-7 TRBV10-3 few CAIEGEDRVYEQYF TGTGCCATCGAAGGGGAGGACAGGGTATACGAGCAGTACTTC
- TRBJ1-1 TRBV20-1 - CSARTGTDTEAFF TGCAGTGCCCGCACAGGGACTGACACTGAAGCTTTCTTT
TRBD2 TRBJ2-5 TRBV6-6 - CASSYWVTSRGEQYF TGTGCCAGCAGTTACTGGGTGACTAGCCGCGGTGAGCAGTACTTC
TRBD2 TRBJ2-7 TRBV5-1 - CASSWSSGSYEQYF TGCGCCAGCAGCTGGTCGAGCGGGAGCTACGAGCAGTACTTC
TRBD2 TRBJ2-1 TRBV5-1 - CASSLGLAGGNERFF TGCGCCAGCAGCTTGGGACTAGCGGGGGGGAATGAGCGGTTCTTC
- TRBJ2-3 TRBV20-1 - CSANPHTGTPKTSTDTQYF TGCAGTGCTAACCCTCATACCGGGACACCCAAAACTAGCACAGATACGCAGTATTTT
- TRBJ2-7 TRBV7-9 few CASSDRQSSYEQYF TGTGCCAGCAGCGATCGACAGAGCTCCTACGAGCAGTACTTC
- TRBJ2-4 TRBV5-6 many CASSSPTRNKNIQYF TGTGCCAGCAGCTCCCCGACTAGAAACAAAAACATTCAGTACTTC
TRBD1 TRBJ2-7 TRBV10-3 few CAISPRRDREGEQYF TGTGCCATCAGTCCCCGGAGGGACAGGGAGGGCGAGCAGTACTTC
- TRBJ2-3 TRBV7-2 - CASSLAMRGRGADTQYF TGTGCCAGCAGCTTAGCGATGCGGGGGAGGGGGGCAGATACGCAGTATTTT
TRBD2 TRBJ2-3 TRBV29-1 - CSVEDGLAGPPLGDTQYF TGCAGCGTTGAAGATGGACTAGCGGGACCTCCTTTGGGGGATACGCAGTATTTT
- TRBJ2-2 TRBV7-3 - CASSPPGRGNTGELFF TGTGCCAGCAGCCCGCCGGGGCGGGGGAACACCGGGGAGCTGTTTTTT
- TRBJ2-5 TRBV20-1 - CSAPTWETQYF TGCAGTGCCCCGACGTGGGAGACCCAGTACTTC
- TRBJ2-4 TRBV7-9 - CASSFGGVHNKNIQYF TGTGCCAGCAGCTTCGGAGGGGTGCATAACAAAAACATTCAGTACTTC
- TRBJ2-7 TRBV12-3/TRBV12-4 - CASSLSGSIYEQYF TGTGCCAGCAGTTTGAGTGGTAGTATATACGAGCAGTACTTC
- TRBJ2-1 TRBV5-1 - CASSSRGGISYNEQFF TGCGCCAGCAGCTCGAGGGGGGGGATCTCCTACAATGAGCAGTTCTTC
TRBD1 TRBJ1-4 TRBV20-1 many CSARDRVHEKLFF TGCAGTGCTCGGGACAGGGTACACGAAAAACTGTTTTTT
- TRBJ2-4 TRBV6-5 - CASSYSRGAAKNIQYF TGTGCCAGCAGTTACTCGAGGGGGGCAGCCAAAAACATTCAGTACTTC
- TRBJ2-7 TRBV29-1 few CSVVRDGEQYF TGCAGCGTTGTAAGGGACGGAGAGCAGTACTTC
- TRBJ2-3 TRBV7-8 - CASSLGPSRHTQYF TGTGCCAGCAGCTTAGGACCTAGTCGTCATACGCAGTATTTT
- TRBJ2-4 TRBV30 - CAWSVMDYGKNIQYF TGTGCCTGGAGTGTTATGGATTACGGCAAAAACATTCAGTACTTC
- TRBJ2-5 TRBV6-5 - CASSYGRMTVETQNF TGTGCCAGCAGTTACGGGAGGATGACGGTAGAGACCCAGAACTTC
- TRBJ2-5 TRBV4-1 - CAGSQDVSASWEQYF TGCGCCGGCAGCCAAGATGTTTCGGCCAGCTGGGAGCAGTACTTC
- TRBJ2-7 TRBV20-1 - CSAGPWAGSYEQYF TGCAGTGCTGGACCCTGGGCGGGGTCCTACGAGCAGTACTTC